The 10 T cell receptor beta chains reported below all come from one sample, sequenced in a study of CD8 T cells in ankylosing spondylitis. TCRdb used MiXCR to reprocess the 5' RACE reads, holding one entry per CDR3 protein. The repertoire holds about 340,000 distinct CDR3 sequences, with roughly 20% as singletons. Source material: blood, either unsorted or a sorted T cell fraction (not recorded which). These receptors originate from a male donor with ankylosing spondylitis or in good health (not recorded which).

Here the CDR3 reads CASSLGGSREAFF. Here the CDR3 DNA reads TGCGCCAGCAGCTTGGGAGGGTCGCGTGAAGCTTTCTTT. The chain is built from TRBV5-1 and TRBJ1-1; D ambiguous. Trimming shortened V by 0 bases and J by 7 bases, and 10 bases separated the two germline ends. Germline CDR1 is SGHRS and CDR2 is YFSETQ. The CDR3 contains 13 residues.

The chain links TRBV12-3 or TRBV12-4 to TRBJ2-7; a possible D gene is TRBD1 (6 bases). V lost 6 bases, J lost 5 bases, and 17 bases lay in between. CDR3 length equals 14 residues. In DNA form, the CDR3 reads TGTGCCAGCAGCCCCGGGACACTCTCTCACGAGCAGTACTTC. Its protein product is CASSPGTLSHEQYF.

The V gene is TRBV20-1, the J gene TRBJ2-7; TRBD2 agrees at 7 bases. The V gene end was trimmed by 0 bases and the J gene end by 2 bases; junction bases not matched to a gene: 7. Germline CDR1 and CDR2: DFQATT and SNEGSKA (reference sequence). This CDR3 spans 15 amino acids. The CDR3 nucleotides read TGCAGTGCTAGAGAATTGCGGGGGTTTACCTACGAGCAGTACTTC. The encoded protein is CSARELRGFTYEQYF.

This clonotype was counted only a few times. V usage is TRBV11-1 and J usage is TRBJ2-6, with a tentative D call TRBD1 (6 bases). The CDR3 totals 18 residues. Per the germline V gene, CDR1 is SGHAT and CDR2 is FQDESV (reference sequence). V was pared by 3 bases and J by 2 bases, with 17 bases between. CDR3 sequence reads: CASSLGVRGRTGANVLTF. For the CDR3, the DNA is TGTGCCAGCAGCTTGGGTGTCAGGGGAAGGACTGGGGCCAACGTCCTGACTTTC.

This rearrangement joins TRBV28 to TRBJ2-2; no clear D. The germline V and J ends were trimmed by 5 bases and 0 bases, with 10 bases remaining between them. Germline values: CDR1 MDHEN, CDR2 SYDVKM. The CDR3 totals 15 residues. CDR3 region: CASSMRTANTGELFF. The CDR3 DNA reads as TGTGCCAGCAGTATGCGGACGGCGAACACCGGGGAGCTGTTTTTT.

Many counts were recorded for this clonotype. The chain combines TRBV29-1 with TRBJ2-2; no clear D gene. Germline V gives CDR1 SQVTM, CDR2 ANQGSEA. Trimming left V 7 bases short and J 3 bases short, with 12 bases between. The CDR3 consists of 13 residues. CDR3 DNA: TGCAGCGCCGTCGACGGAGACACCGGGGAGCTGTTTTTT. It is translated as CSAVDGDTGELFF.

The rearrangement links TRBV6-6 to TRBJ2-7, with D perhaps given as TRBD1 or TRBD2 (7 bases each). The V end lost 1 base, the J end lost 2 bases, and 15 bases lay between the germline ends. Germline loops: CDR1 MNHNY, CDR2 SVGAGI (reference sequence). The CDR3 contains 16 residues. The CDR3 bases are TGTGCCAGCAGTTACTTAGGGGAGGGGGCCCCCTACGAGCAGTACTTC. It specifies CASSYLGEGAPYEQYF.

The V and J genes are TRBV12-3 or TRBV12-4 and TRBJ1-3; D not certain. This CDR3 is built from 14 residues. Trimming removed 3 bases from V and 0 bases from J, with 6 bases in between. CDR3 amino acids: CASSFVLSGNTIYF. As DNA, the CDR3 is TGTGCCAGCAGTTTTGTGCTCTCTGGAAACACCATATATTTT.

A few counts support this clonotype. The chain links TRBV20-1 to TRBJ2-2; the D gene is possibly TRBD1 (5 bases). CDR3 size: 15 residues. V was clipped by 6 bases and J by 6 bases, with 20 bases between them. Germline CDR1 and CDR2: DFQATT and SNEGSKA (reference sequence). The CDR3 DNA follows: TGCAGTGCCTCAGCGCAGGGTATAAGGGCCGGGGAGCTGTTTTTT. Encoded protein: CSASAQGIRAGELFF.

The chain links TRBV12-3 or TRBV12-4 to TRBJ2-2; D call uncertain. V dropped 3 bases and J dropped 3 bases, with 11 bases sitting between them. This CDR3 is 15 amino acids long. Here the CDR3 DNA reads TGTGCCAGCAGTTTTTGGCTGCCGGACACCGGGGAGCTGTTTTTT. This translates into CASSFWLPDTGELFF.